Sequencing of this TCR beta chain was carried out in a study of preoperative IRX-2 immunotherapy in early breast cancer (dated by TCRdb to the late 2010s). In the case of this clone: This clone's antigen is unknown. No much larger clonotype is one base removed from it; base qualities were not supplied.

The sample's treatment or condition, from its label and the paper: preoperative locoregional IRX-2 cytokine immunotherapy. The samples were obtained from a phase Ib study in which preoperative, locoregional IRX-2 cytokine immunotherapy intended to prime immune responses was tested. Before surgery, IRX-2 was given to the donors, who were patients with early-stage breast cancer. The CDR3 runs 14 residues from the cysteine to the phenylalanine. Only the CDR3 DNA is retained, 42 bases long and in frame from the first base. The germline V gene (reference sequence) yields SEHNR for CDR1 and FQNEAQ for CDR2. The V end loses 5 bases and the J end loses 3 bases, and a stretch of 14 bases separates them. The library was obtained by the immunoSEQ multiplex PCR assay. The clones in this table, taken by TCRdb from immuneACCESS, are in-frame only. Not every clone is retained; where verified, under half of the shortfall comes from an unresolved V gene, and the cause of the rest is unknown. The sample has tens of thousands of clones on record, roughly 95% of them singletons. Around 15% of the sample goes to the ten largest clones.

Here the chain combines TRBV7-9 and TRBJ2-7; TRBD2 could be the D gene, as 5 bases match. The sequence derives from a human donor with breast cancer. The sample in question was tumor tissue, obtained after IRX-2 immunotherapy. The CDR3 loop reads CASSPASLSYEQYF. The base sequence is TGTGCCAGCAGCCCCGCTAGCCTTAGCTACGAGCAGTACTTC.